One and the same sample provided the 24 T cell receptor beta chains below, sequenced in a study of blood T cell repertoires in COVID-19. The assay was immunoSEQ multiplex PCR, and TCRdb's table has in-frame clones only and misses some. The sample lists around 160,000 clones, 84% occurring once. The sequenced sample consisted of PBMCs or T cells enriched from blood (not recorded which). These receptor sequences come from a woman in her fifties or sixties who had been exposed to COVID-19.

V is TRBV9 and J is TRBJ1-6; 11 positions match TRBD1. V lost 1 base, J lost 9 bases, and 3 bases stayed unmatched. The CDR3 runs 15 residues. The germline CDR1 and CDR2 sequences are SGDLS and YYNGEE. The CDR3 DNA reads TGTGCCAGCAGCGTATCGGGACAGGGGGGTTCACCCCTCCACTTT. This sequence encodes CASSVSGQGGSPLHF.

J is TRBJ2-7 and V is TRBV5-4, with a possible D match to TRBD2 (5 bases). V was pared by 9 bases and J by 7 bases, with 14 bases between. Germline assignment: CDR1 SGHNT and CDR2 YYREEE (reference sequence). This CDR3 has 11 residues. CDR3 in DNA: TGTGCCATCCGTCAAGGAGGTGAGCAGTACTTC. Residues: CAIRQGGEQYF.

The chain joins TRBV12-3 or TRBV12-4 to TRBJ1-1; TRBD1 aligns across 10 bases. V shed 6 bases and J 4 bases; nucleotides not matched to a gene: 2. This CDR3 spans 13 amino acids. CDR3 coding DNA: TGTGCCAGCAGCCGGACAGGGGGCACTGAAGCTTTCTTT. Translation: CASSRTGGTEAFF.

The chain uses TRBV10-3 and TRBJ2-1; 8 bases are a match to TRBD1. CDR3 size: 15 residues. From germline, CDR1 is ENHRY and CDR2 SYGVKD. Trimming took 4 bases from V and 5 from J; bases not matched to a gene: 7. CDR3 loop: CAISATGAYNNEQFF. The CDR3 DNA sequence: TGTGCCATCAGTGCGACAGGGGCCTATAACAATGAGCAGTTCTTC.

The gene calls are TRBV7-2 and TRBJ1-2; 7 bases match TRBD1. Germline-derived CDR1 and CDR2 are SGHTA and FQGNSA. CDR3 length equals 13 residues. After removal of 8 bases from V and 3 bases from J, the junction contained 6 bases not matched to a gene. DNA of the CDR3: TGTGCCAGCTCGAACAGGGGAGACTATGGCTACACCTTC. This translates into CASSNRGDYGYTF.

This rearrangement joins TRBV9 to TRBJ1-5; 9 bases are a match to TRBD1. This CDR3 comprises 14 residues. Germline CDR1 SGDLS, CDR2 YYNGEE. Trimming took 3 bases from V and 7 from J; bases not matched to a gene: 5. This chain's CDR3 is CASSEGDRVQPQHF. The CDR3 region has the DNA TGTGCCAGCAGCGAGGGGGACAGGGTCCAGCCCCAGCATTTT.

This chain links TRBV9 with TRBJ2-3, with TRBD2 matching 10 bases. The CDR3 is made up of 15 amino acids. Looked up from germline, CDR1 is SGDLS and CDR2 is YYNGEE. V shed 1 base, J shed 2 bases, and the junction held 1 base outside the gene matches. CDR3 amino acids: CASSVSGGDTDTQYF. The CDR3 nucleotides read TGTGCCAGCAGCGTAAGCGGGGGGGACACAGATACGCAGTATTTT.

This chain links TRBV28 with TRBJ2-7; possibly TRBD1 for D (7 bases). CDR3 length equals 16 residues. The ends were cut back, 6 bases at V and 6 bases at J, with 24 bases in the middle. Germline V gene sequence: CDR1 MDHEN, CDR2 SYDVKM. Here the CDR3 reads CASSYATGEWGVEQYF. The CDR3 DNA is TGTGCCAGCAGCTACGCAACAGGGGAGTGGGGGGTCGAGCAGTACTTC.

This chain uses TRBV6-5 with TRBJ2-2, with TRBD2 matching over 10 bases. Trimming cost V 6 bases and J 4 bases; bases outside gene matches: 5. The CDR3 length is 15 residues. Germline-derived CDR1 and CDR2 are MNHEY and SVGAGI. The CDR3 nucleotides are TGTGCCAGCAGGCAGCGGGGGGGCAGCACCGGGGAGCTGTTTTTT. It yields the protein CASRQRGGSTGELFF.

The rearrangement uses TRBV30 and TRBJ2-7; perhaps TRBD1 as D (5 bases). CDR3 length: 13 residues. Trimming took off 3 bases at V and 6 bases at J, with 15 bases between the two ends. Germline V lookup: CDR1 GTSNPN, CDR2 SVGIG (reference sequence). This CDR3 reads CAWSQGNSGEQYF. CDR3 DNA sequence: TGTGCCTGGAGCCAGGGAAATTCGGGCGAGCAGTACTTC.

The J gene is TRBJ2-6, the V gene TRBV15; 8 bases align to TRBD2. From germline, CDR1 is LNHNV and CDR2 YYDKDF (reference sequence). J gave up 0 bases and V 4 bases, and 8 bases lay outside the gene matches. CDR3 length equals 18 residues. The CDR3, as DNA: TGTGCCACCAGCACAACTCTAGCGGGCCTCTCTGGGGCCAACGTCCTGACTTTC. It translates to CATSTTLAGLSGANVLTF.

The sample holds one count of this clone. The V call is TRBV11-3, the J call TRBJ2-3, with 7 positions matching TRBD2. Unmatched junction bases numbered 8, after V lost 4 bases and J lost 4 bases. This CDR3 has 15 residues. Germline V gene lookup returns CDR1 SGHNT and CDR2 YENEEA. The CDR3 here is CASSSREGSPDTQYF. DNA for the CDR3: TGTGCCAGCAGCTCGAGGGAGGGATCCCCAGATACGCAGTATTTT. The variable domain in full, completed from reference TRBV11-3 and TRBJ2-3, reads EAGVVQSPRYKIIEKKQPVAFWCNPISGHNTLYWYLQNLGQGPELLIRYENEEAVDDSQLPKDRFSAERLKGVDSTLKIQPAELGDSAVYLCASSSREGSPDTQYFGPGTRLTVL.

The table lists this clone with a few counts. This chain links TRBV19 with TRBJ2-3; 8 bases line up with TRBD2. The CDR3 has 16 amino acids. CDR1 LNHDA and CDR2 SQIVND come from the germline V gene (reference sequence). With 5 bases clipped from V and 4 bases from J, the junction kept 11 bases outside the gene matches. CDR3 region: CASSPDERGTADTQYF. DNA for the CDR3: TGTGCCAGTAGTCCGGACGAGCGGGGGACCGCAGATACGCAGTATTTT.

The J gene is TRBJ1-4, the V gene TRBV4-3, with 9 nucleotides matching TRBD1. The ends lost 1 base at V and 5 bases at J; junction bases unmatched: 11. The CDR3 totals 18 residues. Germline V gene data show CDR1 as LGHNA and CDR2 as YSLEER. This CDR3 is CASSQGGTGFGSNEKLFF. Here the CDR3 DNA reads TGCGCCAGCAGCCAAGGGGGGACAGGGTTTGGGTCGAATGAAAAACTGTTTTTT.

The rearrangement uses TRBV10-2 and TRBJ1-1; no clear D gene. From germline, CDR1 is WSHSY and CDR2 SAAADI. CDR3 length equals 12 residues. The V end was cut by 3 bases, the J end by 11 bases, with 13 bases between. CDR3 sequence reads: CASSDSMFGAFF. CDR3 coding DNA: TGCGCCAGCAGTGATTCAATGTTCGGGGCTTTCTTT.

The chain couples TRBV12-5 to TRBJ2-2; 10 bases align to TRBD1. V gave up 10 bases and J gave up 7 bases; unmatched junction bases: 15. The CDR3 runs to 16 residues. Germline V gives CDR1 LGHNT, CDR2 FRNRAP. The CDR3 DNA reads as TGTGCTACCGGATTCCGGGACAGGGGCTTGATCGGGGAGCTGTTTTTT. Translation: CATGFRDRGLIGELFF.

The chain carries TRBV3-1 (or the pseudogene TRBV3-2) and TRBJ1-2; 7 nucleotides match TRBD1. J lost 3 bases, V lost 3 bases, and 4 bases had no gene match. From germline, CDR1 is LGHDT and CDR2 YNNKEL (reference sequence). The CDR3 length is 14 residues. The DNA of the CDR3 is TGTGCCAGCAGCCAGGGACAGTTCGACTATGGCTACACCTTC. Translation: CASSQGQFDYGYTF.

The chain combines TRBV5-1 with TRBJ2-2; TRBD2 aligns across 8 bases. Germline assignment: CDR1 SGHRS and CDR2 YFSETQ. The CDR3 totals 14 residues. J was trimmed by 0 bases and V by 6 bases; bases with no gene match: 1. CDR3 protein: CASTRGANTGELFF. DNA of the CDR3: TGCGCCAGCACGCGGGGGGCGAACACCGGGGAGCTGTTTTTT.

The chain recombines TRBV6-1 with TRBJ1-2, with TRBD1 as a possible D gene (6 bases). This CDR3 comprises 16 residues. The germline CDR1 and CDR2 sequences are MNHNS and SASEGT. V was shortened by 3 bases and J by 6 bases, with 20 bases between the two germline ends. The DNA for the CDR3 is TGTGCCAGCAGTGACCTTTTTCGTTGGGGGCCCGATGGCTACACCTTC. Translating gives CASSDLFRWGPDGYTF.

V is TRBV6-2 or TRBV6-3 and J is TRBJ2-5; D perhaps matches TRBD1 (6 bases). Per the germline V gene, CDR1 is MNHEY and CDR2 is SVGEGT. The CDR3 runs 11 residues. V shed 5 bases and J shed 7 bases, with 8 bases lying between them. CDR3 sequence (DNA): TGTGCCAGCAGTACCAGGGGGACCCAGTACTTC. Translation: CASSTRGTQYF.

V usage is TRBV7-2 and J usage is TRBJ2-5; the D gene is possibly TRBD2 (6 bases). The germline V gene encodes CDR1 SGHTA and CDR2 FQGNSA. The CDR3 runs 16 residues. V was shortened by 5 bases and J by 1 base, with 17 bases between the two germline ends. The CDR3 sequence is CASSRFGAGSQETQYF. In nucleotides, the CDR3 is TGTGCCAGCAGCCGTTTCGGCGCGGGGAGCCAAGAGACCCAGTACTTC.

The V and J genes are TRBV27 and TRBJ1-3; D may be TRBD1 (5 bases). The CDR3 is 15 residues long. Germline V CDR1 and CDR2: MNHEY, SMNVEV (reference sequence). V lost 4 bases and J 0 bases, leaving 10 bases between the germline ends. The CDR3 bases are TGTGCCAGCAGTTACACCGGGGGCTCTGGAAACACCATATATTTT. Its translation is CASSYTGGSGNTIYF.

The chain's CDR3 is CASSYVQRADTQYF. The CDR3, as DNA: TGTGCCAGCAGTTACGTCCAACGCGCAGATACGCAGTATTTT. The rearrangement uses TRBV6-5 and TRBJ2-3; D uncertain. V was trimmed by 2 bases and J by 4 bases, leaving 10 bases between them. Germline CDR1 MNHEY, CDR2 SVGAGI. This CDR3 region has 14 residues.

This clone was seen a single time. The chain's CDR3 is CASSRGYGEKLFF. The CDR3 DNA reads TGCGCCAGCAGCCGAGGATATGGTGAAAAACTGTTTTTT. This rearrangement joins TRBV4-3 to TRBJ1-4; D call uncertain. Trimming shortened V by 4 bases and J by 7 bases, and 10 bases separated the two germline ends. The V gene's germline CDR1 is LGHNA and CDR2 YSLEER. The CDR3 sequence is 13 residues long.